The rows below give T cell receptor beta chains drawn from one sample of a study of CD4+ T cells in melanoma. Some clones are missing from TCRdb's copy, which holds only in-frame ones; the method was immunoSEQ multiplex PCR. The data hold more than 20,000 clones, with approximately 80% observed a single time. Input material: cells from a culture (not recorded whether cultured in vitro). All receptors come from a human donor with melanoma. Each CDR3 is given with its conserved first and last residue. D genes are given only for firm matches. The size field is filled for only some rows; it gives once, few, many or a size class.

TRBJ2-7 TRBV6-1 - TRBD1 TGTGCCAGCACCAGAGGGACAGGGGTCAACGAGCAGTACTTC CASTRGTGVNEQYF
TRBJ2-1 TRBV2 - TRBD2 TGTGCCAGCAGTACTACCCTAGGAGCGGGGGGGAGTTTCTCCTACAATGAGCAGTTCTTC CASSTTLGAGGSFSYNEQFF
TRBJ1-2 TRBV7-9 - - TGTGCCAGCAGCTTGGCTCGGAAAGGGAGGGAACGAGCTAACTATGGCTACACCTTC CASSLARKGRERANYGYTF
TRBJ2-1 TRBV2 medium-sized - TGTGCCAGCATGGACGGAGTGAGCCTCGATTACAATGAGCAGTTCTTC CASMDGVSLDYNEQFF
TRBJ1-2 TRBV19 - - TGTGCCAGTAGTATTCCCACGGTCGACGGGGCCTATGGCTACACCTTC CASSIPTVDGAYGYTF
TRBJ1-4 TRBV18 - - TGTGCCAGCTCACCACCGGGCAGAGGCAATGAAAAACTGTTTTTT CASSPPGRGNEKLFF
TRBJ1-1 TRBV13 few TRBD1 TGTGCCAGCAGCGTAGGGACAGGGAAACACACTGAAGCTTTCTTT CASSVGTGKHTEAFF
TRBJ2-7 TRBV7-2 - TRBD2 TGTGCCAGCAGCTTACAGCGGGGGAACTACGAGCAGTACTTC CASSLQRGNYEQYF
TRBJ1-5 TRBV7-2 - - TGTGCCAGCAGCCGAGGCGGGGCTGGTCAGCCCCAGCATTTT CASSRGGAGQPQHF
TRBJ2-1 TRBV10-3 - TRBD1 TGTGCCATCAGTTCCACAGGGGGCTTAGGGAATGAGCAGTTCTTC CAISSTGGLGNEQFF